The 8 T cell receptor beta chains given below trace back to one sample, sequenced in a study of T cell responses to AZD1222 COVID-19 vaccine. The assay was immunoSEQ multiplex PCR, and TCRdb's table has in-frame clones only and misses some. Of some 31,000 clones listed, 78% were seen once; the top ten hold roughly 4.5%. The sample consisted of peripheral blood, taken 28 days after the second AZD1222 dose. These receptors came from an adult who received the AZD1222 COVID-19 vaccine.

CDR3 DNA: TGTGCCAGCAGCTCCCCAGGACAGCCCCAGCATTTT. This codes for CASSSPGQPQHF. The V and J genes are TRBV7-2 and TRBJ1-5; D gene ambiguous. The CDR3 totals 12 residues. From germline, CDR1 is SGHTA and CDR2 FQGNSA. Trimming removed 4 bases from V and 7 bases from J, with 8 bases in between.

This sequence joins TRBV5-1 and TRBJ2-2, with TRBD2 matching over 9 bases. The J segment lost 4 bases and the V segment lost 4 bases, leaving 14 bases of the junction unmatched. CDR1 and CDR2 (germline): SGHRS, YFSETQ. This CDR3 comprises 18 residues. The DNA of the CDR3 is TGCGCCAGCAGCACCCTACCCTATAGCGGGGGAGGCACCGGGGAGCTGTTTTTT. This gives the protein CASSTLPYSGGGTGELFF.

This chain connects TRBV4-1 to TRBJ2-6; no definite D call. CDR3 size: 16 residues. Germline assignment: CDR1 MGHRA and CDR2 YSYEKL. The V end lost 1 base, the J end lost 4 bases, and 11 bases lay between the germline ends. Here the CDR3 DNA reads TGCGCCAGCAGCCAAGGCCGATTAGCCGGGGCCAACGTCCTGACTTTC. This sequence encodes CASSQGRLAGANVLTF.

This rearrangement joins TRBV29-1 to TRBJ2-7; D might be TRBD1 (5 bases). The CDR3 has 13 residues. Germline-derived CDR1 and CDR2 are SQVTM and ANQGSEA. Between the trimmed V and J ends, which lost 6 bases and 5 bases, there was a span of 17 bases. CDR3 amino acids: CSVVATVGHEQYF. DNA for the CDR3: TGCAGCGTCGTGGCGACAGTGGGCCACGAGCAGTACTTC.

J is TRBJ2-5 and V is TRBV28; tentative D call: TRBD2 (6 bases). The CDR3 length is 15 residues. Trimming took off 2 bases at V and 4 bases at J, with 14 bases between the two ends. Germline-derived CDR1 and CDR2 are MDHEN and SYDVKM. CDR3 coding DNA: TGTGCCAGCAGTTTACCCGGGACTCAGAGAGAGACCCAGTACTTC. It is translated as CASSLPGTQRETQYF.

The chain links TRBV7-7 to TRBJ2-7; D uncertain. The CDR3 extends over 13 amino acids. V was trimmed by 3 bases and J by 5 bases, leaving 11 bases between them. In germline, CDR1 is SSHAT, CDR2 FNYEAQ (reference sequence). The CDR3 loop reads CASSFAFRDEQYF. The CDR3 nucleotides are TGTGCCAGCAGCTTTGCGTTCCGGGACGAGCAGTACTTC.

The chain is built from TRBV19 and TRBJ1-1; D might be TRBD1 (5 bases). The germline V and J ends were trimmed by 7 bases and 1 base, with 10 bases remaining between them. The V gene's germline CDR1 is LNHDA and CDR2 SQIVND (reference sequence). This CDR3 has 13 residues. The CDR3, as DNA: TGTGCCAGTACCCTCGGGGGGAACACTGAAGCTTTCTTT. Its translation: CASTLGGNTEAFF.

The CDR3 coding sequence is TGTGCCAGCAGATTGACAGCATCCTATGGCTACACCTTC. Residues: CASRLTASYGYTF. The chain employs TRBV12-3 or TRBV12-4 and TRBJ1-2, with D perhaps TRBD1 (5 bases). The V gene lost 6 bases and the J gene lost 4 bases, with 12 bases spanning the gap. The CDR3 is made up of 13 amino acids.